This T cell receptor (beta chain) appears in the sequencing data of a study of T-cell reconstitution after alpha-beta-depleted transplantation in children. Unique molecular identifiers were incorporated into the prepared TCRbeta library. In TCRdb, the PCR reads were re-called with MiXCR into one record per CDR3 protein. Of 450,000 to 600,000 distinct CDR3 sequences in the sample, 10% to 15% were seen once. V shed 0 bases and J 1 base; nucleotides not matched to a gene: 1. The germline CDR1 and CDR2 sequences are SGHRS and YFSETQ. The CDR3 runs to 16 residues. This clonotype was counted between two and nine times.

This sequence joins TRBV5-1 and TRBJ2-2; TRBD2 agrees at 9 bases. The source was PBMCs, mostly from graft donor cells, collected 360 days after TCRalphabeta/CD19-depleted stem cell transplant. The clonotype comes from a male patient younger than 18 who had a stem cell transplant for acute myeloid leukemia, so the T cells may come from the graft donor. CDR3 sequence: CASSLELAGNTGELFF. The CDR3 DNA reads TGCGCCAGCAGCTTGGAACTAGCGGGGAACACCGGGGAGCTGTTTTTT.